These 8 T cell receptor beta chains were sequenced from one sample in a study of cytomegalovirus exposure and HLA in healthy donors (TCRdb year 2017). Library preparation employed the immunoSEQ multiplex PCR assay. A mixture of 60 forward primers for TCR Vbeta segments and 13 reverse primers for TCR Jbeta segments was used in the multiplex PCR. The clones in this table, taken by TCRdb from immuneACCESS, are in-frame only. Not every clone is retained; where verified, under half of the shortfall comes from an unresolved V gene, and the cause of the rest is unknown. Counted in this sample were fewer than 250,000 clones; about nine tenths of them appeared once. The ten most abundant clones make up approximately 0.98% of the sample. The source material was PBMCs. These TCRs come from a boy aged 2 to 10 in good health and CMV-seronegative.

Worth noting for this clone: This CDR3 is also generated by other DNA sequences in the sample. The chain joins TRBV5-1 to TRBJ2-1; a weak D match, TRBD1 (6 bases). The CDR3 has 14 amino acids. Germline loops: CDR1 SGHRS, CDR2 YFSETQ. Trimming took 1 base from V and 4 from J, leaving 9 bases between them. The DNA of the CDR3 is TGCGCCAGCAGCTTGCCGGGACAATACAATGAGCAGTTCTTC. Translating gives CASSLPGQYNEQFF.

The chain recombines TRBV11-1 with TRBJ1-5; no firm D call. With 6 bases removed from V and 5 bases from J, the gap between germline ends came to 11 bases. The CDR3 loop spans 13 amino acids. The V gene's germline CDR1 is SGHAT and CDR2 FQDESV (reference sequence). The CDR3 DNA follows: TGTGCCAGCAGTATCAATCCAGATCAGCCCCAGCATTTT. Its protein is CASSINPDQPQHF.

This clone was seen only once. This chain joins TRBV6-5 and TRBJ1-1, with D perhaps matching TRBD1 (5 bases). The CDR3 length is 13 residues. Looked up from germline, CDR1 is MNHEY and CDR2 is SVGAGI. Trimming removed 5 bases at V and 12 bases at J, with 19 bases between. CDR3 residues: CASSVKGPSKPFF. Written as DNA, the CDR3 is TGTGCCAGCAGTGTAAAGGGGCCCTCCAAGCCTTTCTTT.

The chain recombines TRBV2 with TRBJ1-1; D may be TRBD1 (6 bases). This CDR3 contains 16 residues. Per germline, CDR1 SNHLY and CDR2 FYNNEI. Trimming left V 0 bases short and J 0 bases short, with 11 bases between. The CDR3 spells CASSEARTGLNTEAFF. DNA of the CDR3: TGTGCCAGCAGTGAAGCGCGAACAGGGCTGAACACTGAAGCTTTCTTT.

This clone has a single count. V gene TRBV7-3 combines with J gene TRBJ2-3; 8 bases line up with TRBD2. Trimming removed 5 bases from V and 0 bases from J; junction bases left unmatched: 10. The CDR3 length is 17 residues. In germline, CDR1 is SGHTA, CDR2 FQGTGA. CDR3: CASSRKSSGASTDTQYF. DNA for the CDR3: TGTGCCAGCAGCAGAAAAAGTAGCGGGGCTAGCACAGATACGCAGTATTTT.

The chain combines TRBV9 with TRBJ2-4, with TRBD2 matching 9 bases. Trimming removed 0 bases from V and 0 bases from J; junction bases left unmatched: 7. Germline V lookup: CDR1 SGDLS, CDR2 YYNGEE. CDR3 length: 18 amino acids. CDR3 coding DNA: TGTGCCAGCAGCGTAGGGTTAGCGGGAGAGTCAGCCAAAAACATTCAGTACTTC. Amino acid sequence: CASSVGLAGESAKNIQYF.

The genes are TRBV5-1 and TRBJ2-5; D is possibly TRBD1 (5 bases). Germline values: CDR1 SGHRS, CDR2 YFSETQ. The CDR3 consists of 15 residues. V was clipped by 1 base and J by 5 bases, with 15 bases between them. DNA for the CDR3: TGCGCCAGCAGCTTGCGGGCCAGGGCGTTGGAGACCCAGTACTTC. Protein: CASSLRARALETQYF. Drawing the rest from reference TRBV5-1 and TRBJ2-5, the complete variable domain is KAGVTQTPRYLIKTRGQQVTLSCSPISGHRSVSWYQQTPGQGLQFLFEYFSETQRNKGNFPGRFSGRQFSNSRSEMNVSTLELGDSALYLCASSLRARALETQYFGPGTRLLVL.

The chain employs TRBV28 and TRBJ2-7; 11 nucleotides match TRBD2. The J segment lost 4 bases and the V segment lost 5 bases, leaving 4 bases of the junction unmatched. CDR3 length equals 14 residues. Looked up from germline, CDR1 is MDHEN and CDR2 is SYDVKM. CDR3 residues: CASSLLAGEYEQYF. The CDR3 coding sequence is TGTGCCAGCAGTCTACTAGCGGGAGAATACGAGCAGTACTTC.